This is a list of T cell receptor beta chains from one sample in a study of radiotherapy plus CTLA-4 blockade in lung cancer. TCRdb keeps only in-frame clones here, not all; method: immunoSEQ multiplex PCR. The sample lists tens of thousands of clones; roughly 79% were seen once. Source: peripheral blood, taken from a patient treated with radiotherapy plus ipilimumab. The receptors were gathered from a human donor with non-small cell lung cancer whose response to radiotherapy plus ipilimumab could not be evaluated. Some clones in this sample may be carry-over from other donors' samples. CDR3s include the opening cysteine and the closing phenylalanine or tryptophan. A D gene is named only where the DNA matches it firmly. Not all rows give a size; the values are once, few, many and, for expanded clones, a class.

clone_size: once; d_call: TRBD1; v_call: TRBV15; j_call: TRBJ2-3; cdr3_nt: TGTGCCACCAGCAGAGGAGGTAGTAACAGGGGGCATACAGATACGCAGTATTTT; cdr3_aa: CATSRGGSNRGHTDTQYF
clone_size: once; d_call: .; v_call: TRBV4-2; j_call: TRBJ1-4; cdr3_nt: TGTGCCAGCAGCCAAAAAGGGACACCAACTAATGAAAAACTGTTTTTT; cdr3_aa: CASSQKGTPTNEKLFF
clone_size: few; d_call: .; v_call: TRBV19; j_call: TRBJ2-1; cdr3_nt: TGTGCCAGTAGTCCGGCAGGGTCCTACAATGAGCAGTTCTTC; cdr3_aa: CASSPAGSYNEQFF
clone_size: .; d_call: .; v_call: TRBV5-1; j_call: TRBJ2-5; cdr3_nt: TGCGCCAGCAGCTTGGGCACTAGTGCCCAAGAGACCCAGTACTTC; cdr3_aa: CASSLGTSAQETQYF
clone_size: once; d_call: TRBD1; v_call: TRBV5-5; j_call: TRBJ1-1; cdr3_nt: TGTGCCAGCAGCTTGGCCTGGGCAGGGGGTGAAAACACTGAAGCTTTCTTT; cdr3_aa: CASSLAWAGGENTEAFF
clone_size: .; d_call: TRBD1; v_call: TRBV6-5; j_call: TRBJ2-7; cdr3_nt: TGTGCCAGCAGTCACAGGGGGCCCTACGAGCAGTACTTC; cdr3_aa: CASSHRGPYEQYF
clone_size: .; d_call: .; v_call: TRBV5-6; j_call: TRBJ1-2; cdr3_nt: TGTGCCAGCAGCCTAGGACAGCAATATGGCTACACCTTC; cdr3_aa: CASSLGQQYGYTF
clone_size: .; d_call: .; v_call: TRBV25-1; j_call: TRBJ1-6; cdr3_nt: TGTGCCAGCAGTGACGCGGGGAACACCGTCTTCCACTTT; cdr3_aa: CASSDAGNTVFHF
clone_size: few; d_call: .; v_call: TRBV28; j_call: TRBJ1-2; cdr3_nt: TGTGCCAGCAACTCGGCCATTGGAGCTAACTATGGCTACACCTTC; cdr3_aa: CASNSAIGANYGYTF
clone_size: .; d_call: .; v_call: TRBV7-2; j_call: TRBJ2-7; cdr3_nt: TGTGCCAGCAGCTCCTATCGGGTAGGCTACGAGCAGTACTTC; cdr3_aa: CASSSYRVGYEQYF
clone_size: .; d_call: .; v_call: TRBV2; j_call: TRBJ2-1; cdr3_nt: TGTGCCAGCAGCCCCGGACGGGACTACAATGAGCAGTTCTTC; cdr3_aa: CASSPGRDYNEQFF
clone_size: .; d_call: TRBD1; v_call: TRBV5-5; j_call: TRBJ1-4; cdr3_nt: TGTGCCAGCAGCTTGGGACAGGGCAGTGAAAAACTGTTTTTT; cdr3_aa: CASSLGQGSEKLFF
clone_size: .; d_call: TRBD2; v_call: TRBV2; j_call: TRBJ2-7; cdr3_nt: TGTGCCAGCACCGGGGGGGGAAACTACGAGCAGTACTTC; cdr3_aa: CASTGGGNYEQYF
clone_size: .; d_call: TRBD1; v_call: TRBV9; j_call: TRBJ2-7; cdr3_nt: TGTGCCAGCAGCGGCGACAGGGACGAGCAGTACTTC; cdr3_aa: CASSGDRDEQYF
clone_size: .; d_call: .; v_call: TRBV20-1; j_call: TRBJ1-2; cdr3_nt: TGCAGGCCAAAATCGGTCTATGGCTACACCTTC; cdr3_aa: CRPKSVYGYTF
clone_size: .; d_call: TRBD1; v_call: TRBV5-1; j_call: TRBJ2-3; cdr3_nt: TGCGCCAGCAGCGAGGGACAGCTGACTAGCACAGATACGCAGTATTTT; cdr3_aa: CASSEGQLTSTDTQYF
clone_size: .; d_call: .; v_call: TRBV6-1; j_call: TRBJ1-1; cdr3_nt: TGTGCCAGCAGTCAGGGTCGATTCACTGAAGCTTTCTTT; cdr3_aa: CASSQGRFTEAFF
clone_size: .; d_call: TRBD1; v_call: TRBV7-2; j_call: TRBJ1-6; cdr3_nt: TGTGCCAGCAGCTTAGAGACAGGGACACCCCTCCACTTT; cdr3_aa: CASSLETGTPLHF
clone_size: .; d_call: .; v_call: TRBV5-1; j_call: TRBJ1-4; cdr3_nt: TGCGCCAGCAGCTTGACCCAGGGTAAAGAAAAACTGTTTTTT; cdr3_aa: CASSLTQGKEKLFF
clone_size: .; d_call: TRBD1; v_call: TRBV7-9; j_call: TRBJ1-1; cdr3_nt: TGTGCCAGCAGCTTACGGGACAGGGGGGACACTGAAGCTTTCTTT; cdr3_aa: CASSLRDRGDTEAFF
clone_size: .; d_call: .; v_call: TRBV28; j_call: TRBJ2-5; cdr3_nt: TGTGCCAGCAGTATAAGCGGAACGCAGGCAGAGACCCAGTACTTC; cdr3_aa: CASSISGTQAETQYF
clone_size: .; d_call: TRBD1; v_call: TRBV28; j_call: TRBJ1-4; cdr3_nt: TGTGCCAGCAGCCTTCAGGGACAGGGAGGGGAAAAACTGTTTTTT; cdr3_aa: CASSLQGQGGEKLFF
clone_size: .; d_call: .; v_call: TRBV19; j_call: TRBJ1-2; cdr3_nt: TGTGCCGCCTCTACAGGGTTTGACTATGGCTACACCTTC; cdr3_aa: CAASTGFDYGYTF
clone_size: few; d_call: .; v_call: TRBV6-5; j_call: TRBJ1-2; cdr3_nt: TGTGCCAGCAGTGTTTACAGGGATGGCTACACCTTC; cdr3_aa: CASSVYRDGYTF
clone_size: .; d_call: .; v_call: TRBV2; j_call: TRBJ2-1; cdr3_nt: TGTGCCAGCAGTGAGTCGGGCAGGGCCTACAATGAGCAGTTCTTC; cdr3_aa: CASSESGRAYNEQFF
clone_size: .; d_call: TRBD2; v_call: TRBV4-1; j_call: TRBJ2-1; cdr3_nt: TGCGCCAGCAGCCCGGGACTAGTTTTATACAATGAGCAGTTCTTC; cdr3_aa: CASSPGLVLYNEQFF
clone_size: once; d_call: TRBD1; v_call: TRBV7-9; j_call: TRBJ2-1; cdr3_nt: TGTGCCAGCAGCTACTCGACAGGGCCCATTTACAATGAGCAGTTCTTC; cdr3_aa: CASSYSTGPIYNEQFF
clone_size: .; d_call: .; v_call: TRBV19; j_call: TRBJ1-2; cdr3_nt: TGTGCCACTCAGGGGTTTGGCTACACCTTC; cdr3_aa: CATQGFGYTF
clone_size: .; d_call: TRBD1; v_call: TRBV6-6; j_call: TRBJ2-7; cdr3_nt: TGTGCCAGCAGTTACGCGACAGGGGTGTACGAGCAGTACTTC; cdr3_aa: CASSYATGVYEQYF
clone_size: .; d_call: .; v_call: TRBV4-1; j_call: TRBJ2-2; cdr3_nt: TGCGCCAGCAGCCAAGAATGGGGAATGTGGAGCGGGACCGGGGAGCTGTTTTTT; cdr3_aa: CASSQEWGMWSGTGELFF
clone_size: .; d_call: TRBD2; v_call: TRBV10-3; j_call: TRBJ2-1; cdr3_nt: TGTGCCATCAGTGATGCAGCGGGGGGCAACTACAATGAGCAGTTCTTC; cdr3_aa: CAISDAAGGNYNEQFF
clone_size: .; d_call: .; v_call: TRBV4-2; j_call: TRBJ2-7; cdr3_nt: TGTGCCAGCAGCCACCAAGCGTTGAACTCCTACGAGCAGTACTTC; cdr3_aa: CASSHQALNSYEQYF
clone_size: .; d_call: .; v_call: TRBV19; j_call: TRBJ1-5; cdr3_nt: TGTGCCAGTACCCCCCTCCCACCTCGGGGGGAGCCCCAGCATTTT; cdr3_aa: CASTPLPPRGEPQHF
clone_size: .; d_call: TRBD2; v_call: TRBV29-1; j_call: TRBJ2-3; cdr3_nt: TGCAGCGTTGTAATACCGGGGCGGGGGGCCACAGATACGCAGTATTTT; cdr3_aa: CSVVIPGRGATDTQYF
clone_size: .; d_call: TRBD1; v_call: TRBV5-8; j_call: TRBJ1-6; cdr3_nt: TGTGCCAGCAGCTTGGTTTTCCGGGACAGGGATTCACCCCTCCACTTT; cdr3_aa: CASSLVFRDRDSPLHF
clone_size: few; d_call: .; v_call: TRBV11-2; j_call: TRBJ2-6; cdr3_nt: TGTGCCAGCAGCGCCCTAGATTTCTCTGGGGCCAACGTCCTGACTTTC; cdr3_aa: CASSALDFSGANVLTF
clone_size: .; d_call: .; v_call: TRBV5-1; j_call: TRBJ1-3; cdr3_nt: TGCGCCAGCAGCTCCACAGGGTCAGCAGGCTCTGGAAACACCATATATTTT; cdr3_aa: CASSSTGSAGSGNTIYF
clone_size: few; d_call: TRBD2; v_call: TRBV5-4; j_call: TRBJ2-5; cdr3_nt: TGTGCCAGCAGCTTGGTTCTAGCGGGAACCCAAGAGACCCAGTACTTC; cdr3_aa: CASSLVLAGTQETQYF
clone_size: .; d_call: .; v_call: TRBV4-3; j_call: TRBJ2-7; cdr3_nt: TGCGCCAGCAGCCAAGCTGCGGCGGGGGCCTCCTACGAGCAGTACTTC; cdr3_aa: CASSQAAAGASYEQYF
clone_size: .; d_call: TRBD1; v_call: TRBV6-1; j_call: TRBJ2-5; cdr3_nt: TGTGCCAGCAGTCCACCGGGACAGCTTTTCTTCGACTTC; cdr3_aa: CASSPPGQLFFDF
clone_size: .; d_call: .; v_call: TRBV19; j_call: TRBJ1-5; cdr3_nt: TGTGCCAGTAGTATAACCCCCGCGGGGGGTCAGCCCCAGCATTTT; cdr3_aa: CASSITPAGGQPQHF
clone_size: .; d_call: .; v_call: TRBV7-8; j_call: TRBJ1-5; cdr3_nt: TGTGCCAGCAGCTTAGGTCAGGTAGGGGTTGGTCAGCCCCAGCATTTT; cdr3_aa: CASSLGQVGVGQPQHF
clone_size: .; d_call: .; v_call: TRBV6-5; j_call: TRBJ1-1; cdr3_nt: TGTGCCAGCACCCAGGGTTGGGGGAACACTGAAGCTTTCTTT; cdr3_aa: CASTQGWGNTEAFF
clone_size: .; d_call: .; v_call: TRBV30; j_call: TRBJ1-2; cdr3_nt: TGTGCCTGGAGTGGGGACACCCTTGTCGGCACCTTC; cdr3_aa: CAWSGDTLVGTF
clone_size: .; d_call: TRBD1; v_call: TRBV19; j_call: TRBJ1-1; cdr3_nt: TGTGCCAGTAGTATCCCCCAAACAGGGGGCGCCCGGTTAGCTTTCTTT; cdr3_aa: CASSIPQTGGARLAFF
clone_size: .; d_call: .; v_call: TRBV28; j_call: TRBJ2-7; cdr3_nt: TGTGCCACGGGAGACAGGGCGCTCTACGAGCAGTACTTC; cdr3_aa: CATGDRALYEQYF
clone_size: few; d_call: .; v_call: TRBV7-2; j_call: TRBJ2-7; cdr3_nt: TGTGCCAGCAGCCTATCCTACGAGCAGTACTTC; cdr3_aa: CASSLSYEQYF
clone_size: .; d_call: .; v_call: TRBV21-1; j_call: TRBJ2-7; cdr3_nt: TGTGCCAGCAGCACCCGGGACACCCTGCAGTACTTC; cdr3_aa: CASSTRDTLQYF
clone_size: .; d_call: TRBD1; v_call: TRBV9; j_call: TRBJ1-4; cdr3_nt: TGTGCCAGCAGCGTTGGGACAGCGTCAACTAATGAAAAACTGTTTTTT; cdr3_aa: CASSVGTASTNEKLFF
clone_size: .; d_call: .; v_call: TRBV5-1; j_call: TRBJ1-4; cdr3_nt: TGCGCCAGCAGCTCGAGACAGATTAATGAAAAACTGTTTTTT; cdr3_aa: CASSSRQINEKLFF
clone_size: few; d_call: .; v_call: TRBV4-3; j_call: TRBJ1-2; cdr3_nt: TGCGCCAGCAGCCAAGGTGCGTCCCTCTATGGCTACACCTTC; cdr3_aa: CASSQGASLYGYTF
clone_size: .; d_call: TRBD2; v_call: TRBV19; j_call: TRBJ2-1; cdr3_nt: TGTGCCAGTAGTATCCTCCCCGGGACTAGAGTTCACAATGAGCAGTTCTTC; cdr3_aa: CASSILPGTRVHNEQFF
clone_size: .; d_call: .; v_call: TRBV6-1; j_call: TRBJ1-6; cdr3_nt: TGTGCCAGCAGATCTGAGGCGGGGAATTCACCCCTCCACTTT; cdr3_aa: CASRSEAGNSPLHF
clone_size: .; d_call: TRBD1; v_call: TRBV7-9; j_call: TRBJ2-7; cdr3_nt: TGTGCCAGCAGCTTTGCCAGGGGGTCTAGCGAGCAGTACTTC; cdr3_aa: CASSFARGSSEQYF
clone_size: .; d_call: .; v_call: TRBV27; j_call: TRBJ2-6; cdr3_nt: TGTGCCAGCAGTCCCTGGGGCGGGAAAACTGGGGCCAACGTCCTGACTTTC; cdr3_aa: CASSPWGGKTGANVLTF
clone_size: .; d_call: .; v_call: TRBV7-2; j_call: TRBJ2-2; cdr3_nt: TGTGCCAGCAGCCGGGGGGCCATCGGGGAGCTGTTTTTT; cdr3_aa: CASSRGAIGELFF